The 29 T cell receptor beta chains presented below share a single source sample, sequenced in a study of cytomegalovirus exposure and HLA in healthy donors. 13 Jbeta primers and 60 Vbeta primers were used for the PCR. TCRdb's copy holds only in-frame clones and misses some; the assay was immunoSEQ multiplex PCR. The sample has about 160,000 clones; roughly four fifths are singletons. Sequenced sample: PBMCs. These receptors were obtained from a male donor in good health and CMV-seropositive.

This clone was seen only once. The CDR3 spells CASSLAHRGGSYNEQFF. DNA of the CDR3: TGTGCCAGCAGCTTGGCGCATCGAGGGGGCTCCTACAATGAGCAGTTCTTC. The chain combines TRBV5-4 with TRBJ2-1, with a weak D call TRBD1 (6 bases). There are 17 residues in the CDR3. Trimming removed 0 bases at V and 0 bases at J, with 13 bases between. CDR1 and CDR2 from the germline V gene are SGHNT and YYREEE (reference sequence). Complete variable domain (other parts from reference TRBV5-4 and TRBJ2-1): ETGVTQSPTHLIKTRGQQVTLRCSSQSGHNTVSWYQQALGQGPQFIFQYYREEENGRGNFPPRFSGLQFPNYSSELNVNALELDDSALYLCASSLAHRGGSYNEQFFGPGTRLTVL.

This chain connects TRBV15 to TRBJ2-2; 7 nucleotides line up with TRBD2. Unmatched junction bases numbered 7, after V lost 0 bases and J lost 0 bases. The CDR3 extends over 18 amino acids. CDR1 is LNHNV, CDR2 YYDKDF, per germline (reference sequence). The CDR3 protein is CATSRENLAGTNTGELFF. Written as DNA, the CDR3 is TGTGCCACCAGCAGAGAAAATTTAGCGGGCACGAACACCGGGGAGCTGTTTTTT. The full variable domain, its missing parts supplied by reference TRBV15 and TRBJ2-2, is DAMVIQNPRYQVTQFGKPVTLSCSQTLNHNVMYWYQQKSSQAPKLLFHYYDKDFNNEADTPDNFQSRRPNTSFCFLDIRSPGLGDTAMYLCATSRENLAGTNTGELFFGEGSRLTVL.

J is TRBJ2-2 and V is TRBV29-1, with 9 bases aligning to TRBD2. The CDR3 sequence is 15 residues long. J gave up 5 bases and V 5 bases, and 9 bases lay outside the gene matches. Germline CDR1 reads SQVTM; CDR2 reads ANQGSEA. The CDR3: CSVRGGRALTGELFF. The CDR3 DNA is TGCAGCGTTCGCGGCGGGAGGGCCCTGACCGGGGAGCTGTTTTTT.

The V and J genes are TRBV11-2 and TRBJ2-5; 7 positions agree with TRBD2. This CDR3 has 15 amino acids. The V gene's germline CDR1 is SGHAT and CDR2 FQNNGV. With V trimmed by 1 base and J by 3 bases, 5 bases remained unmatched. The CDR3 region is CASSLVWTSEETQYF. CDR3 coding DNA: TGTGCCAGCAGCTTAGTTTGGACTAGTGAAGAGACCCAGTACTTC.

This chain joins TRBV7-2 and TRBJ2-7; 10 nucleotides match TRBD2. Germline CDR1 is SGHTA and CDR2 is FQGNSA. The CDR3 totals 13 residues. With 8 bases clipped from V and 6 bases from J, the junction kept 7 bases outside the gene matches. DNA of the CDR3: TGTGCCAGCCATGGTAGCGGGAGGATCGAGCAGTACTTC. Translated, it gives CASHGSGRIEQYF.

CDR3: CASSLRTVLNTEAFF. For the CDR3, the DNA is TGTGCCAGCAGTTTAAGGACAGTTTTGAACACTGAAGCTTTCTTT. The chain couples TRBV28 to TRBJ1-1; D possibly corresponds to TRBD1 (6 bases). V was shortened by 2 bases and J by 0 bases, with 10 bases between the two germline ends. The CDR3 spans 15 residues. Germline lookup yields CDR1 MDHEN and CDR2 SYDVKM.

This rearrangement joins TRBV7-8 to TRBJ1-1; D is unclear. The germline V gene has CDR1 SGHVS and CDR2 FQNEAQ. The ends were cut back, 5 bases at V and 5 bases at J, with 15 bases in the middle. The CDR3 sequence is 14 residues long. The CDR3 coding sequence is TGTGCCAGCAGCAAGCGGACGGGTGGAACTGAAGCTTTCTTT. Translating gives CASSKRTGGTEAFF.

The V and J genes are TRBV11-2 and TRBJ1-6, with TRBD1 matching over 10 bases. The CDR3 has 17 amino acids. The ends lost 0 bases at V and 10 bases at J; junction bases unmatched: 9. Per germline, CDR1 SGHAT and CDR2 FQNNGV. The CDR3 nucleotides read TGTGCCAGCAGCTTAGATGGGACAGGGGCTAATTGGTCACCCCTCCACTTT. The encoded protein is CASSLDGTGANWSPLHF. Combining the CDR3 with reference TRBV11-2 and TRBJ1-6 gives the whole variable domain EAGVAQSPRYKIIEKRQSVAFWCNPISGHATLYWYQQILGQGPKLLIQFQNNGVVDDSQLPKDRFSAERLKGVDSTLKIQPAKLEDSAVYLCASSLDGTGANWSPLHFGNGTRLTVT.

The chain joins TRBV4-3 to TRBJ2-2, with unresolved D. The CDR3 runs 15 residues. The germline CDR1 and CDR2 sequences are LGHNA and YSLEER. V was pared by 0 bases and J by 3 bases, with 8 bases between. In DNA form, the CDR3 reads TGCGCCAGCAGCCAAGATTACAGCCACACCGGGGAGCTGTTTTTT. Translating it yields CASSQDYSHTGELFF.

This clone was recorded only once. The chain employs TRBV30 and TRBJ2-7, with TRBD2 identical over 7 bases. Germline values: CDR1 GTSNPN, CDR2 SVGIG (reference sequence). J was trimmed by 4 bases and V by 3 bases; bases with no gene match: 12. The CDR3 contains 15 residues. The DNA for the CDR3 is TGTGCCTGGAGCGCTCTTGGTGCGGGAGCTTACGAGCAGTACTTC. Protein sequence: CAWSALGAGAYEQYF.

V and J are TRBV5-1 and TRBJ1-1, with D unresolved. V lost 8 bases, J lost 5 bases, and 25 bases lay in between. Germline V gene lookup returns CDR1 SGHRS and CDR2 YFSETQ. The CDR3 runs 16 residues. The CDR3: CASGPGPRTTTTEAFF. The CDR3 nucleotides read TGCGCCAGTGGTCCGGGTCCCCGAACAACAACAACTGAAGCTTTCTTT.

The rearrangement links TRBV27 to TRBJ1-1; the D is unclear. The germline V gene has CDR1 MNHEY and CDR2 SMNVEV (reference sequence). The V end was cut by 5 bases, the J end by 2 bases, with 21 bases between. This CDR3 is 17 amino acids long. CDR3 coding DNA: TGTGCCAGCAGTCTCCAGTGGTTTACATCGCCCAACACTGAAGCTTTCTTT. It yields the protein CASSLQWFTSPNTEAFF.

V usage is TRBV29-1 and J usage is TRBJ2-3; possible D gene TRBD1, 5 bases. The CDR3 is 12 amino acids. Germline-derived CDR1 and CDR2 are SQVTM and ANQGSEA. The V end lost 1 base, the J end lost 3 bases, and 5 bases lay between the germline ends. CDR3 coding DNA: TGCAGCGTTGAAGCAGGGACAGATACGCAGTATTTT. It specifies CSVEAGTDTQYF.

The V and J genes are TRBV15 and TRBJ1-3; TRBD1 might be the D (5 bases). Trimming removed 0 bases from V and 0 bases from J, with 9 bases in between. Germline V CDR1 and CDR2: LNHNV, YYDKDF (reference sequence). The CDR3 sequence is 16 residues long. The CDR3 is CATSRDRGNSGNTIYF. DNA for the CDR3: TGTGCCACCAGCAGAGACCGGGGGAACTCTGGAAACACCATATATTTT.

The rearrangement uses TRBV19 and TRBJ1-4; D possibly corresponds to TRBD1 (5 bases). CDR3 length: 15 residues. The germline V gene has CDR1 LNHDA and CDR2 SQIVND (reference sequence). Deletions cut 3 bases from V and 2 bases from J, with 10 bases between. This CDR3 is CASSIRPGTNEKLFF. CDR3 coding DNA: TGTGCCAGTAGTATTCGACCAGGGACTAATGAAAAACTGTTTTTT.

This sequence joins TRBV30 and TRBJ2-5, with 9 positions matching TRBD2. The J segment lost 5 bases and the V segment lost 5 bases, leaving 6 bases of the junction unmatched. Germline lookup yields CDR1 GTSNPN and CDR2 SVGIG (reference sequence). The CDR3 has 13 amino acids. The CDR3 is CAWSRGGWETQYF. For the CDR3, the DNA is TGTGCCTGGTCGCGGGGGGGCTGGGAGACCCAGTACTTC.

This sequence joins TRBV5-6 and TRBJ2-5, with 10 bases that match TRBD1. The ends lost 4 bases at V and 5 bases at J; junction bases unmatched: 2. The CDR3 consists of 13 residues. Germline V gene lookup returns CDR1 SGHDT and CDR2 YYEEEE. The CDR3 spells CASSRGQGETQYF. The CDR3 DNA is TGTGCCAGCAGCCGGGGACAGGGGGAGACCCAGTACTTC.

V gene TRBV7-7 combines with J gene TRBJ1-1; maybe TRBD1 (5 bases). This CDR3 is 13 amino acids long. Trimming removed 5 bases at V and 1 base at J, with 8 bases between. Germline V gives CDR1 SSHAT, CDR2 FNYEAQ (reference sequence). CDR3 in DNA: TGTGCCAGCAGCGCGGACAAGAACACTGAAGCTTTCTTT. It yields the protein CASSADKNTEAFF.

The V call is TRBV19, the J call TRBJ2-1; 9 nucleotides line up with TRBD1. J lost 6 bases, V lost 3 bases, and 6 bases had no gene match. Per germline, CDR1 LNHDA and CDR2 SQIVND (reference sequence). The CDR3 runs to 15 residues. The CDR3 is CASSIEDRGLNEQFF. The CDR3 nucleotides are TGTGCCAGTAGTATCGAGGACAGGGGTCTCAATGAGCAGTTCTTC.

This chain joins TRBV19 and TRBJ1-2; perhaps TRBD1 as D (5 bases). This CDR3 is 14 amino acids long. CDR1 LNHDA and CDR2 SQIVND come from the germline V gene (reference sequence). The germline V and J ends were trimmed by 3 bases and 4 bases, with 12 bases remaining between them. The CDR3 protein is CASSIQGGGYGYTF. CDR3 nucleotide sequence: TGTGCCAGTAGTATCCAGGGTGGTGGCTATGGCTACACCTTC.

The chain uses TRBV28 and TRBJ2-6; 7 bases map to TRBD1. V dropped 7 bases and J dropped 0; count of bases not matched to a gene: 3. The germline CDR1 and CDR2 sequences are MDHEN and SYDVKM. This CDR3 has 15 residues. The CDR3 region has the DNA TGTGCCAGCACGGGACAGAGCTCTGGGGCCAACGTCCTGACTTTC. It specifies CASTGQSSGANVLTF.

CDR3 nucleotide sequence: TGCGCCAGCAGCCACTGGCGGGGAGAGGAGCAGTACTTC. Its protein is CASSHWRGEEQYF. The chain has TRBV4-1 and TRBJ2-7; possibly TRBD2 for D (6 bases). Trimming left V 3 bases short and J 7 bases short, with 13 bases between. Germline CDR1 is MGHRA and CDR2 is YSYEKL. The CDR3 is 13 amino acids.

V gene TRBV19 combines with J gene TRBJ2-5, with TRBD2 matching over 8 bases. Losses at the gene ends were 8 bases for V and 1 base for J; bases not matched to a gene: 18. Germline lookup yields CDR1 LNHDA and CDR2 SQIVND (reference sequence). The CDR3 length is 18 residues. This CDR3 is CASFGPLVSGTGQETQYF. The CDR3, as DNA: TGTGCCAGTTTTGGACCTCTGGTTAGCGGGACCGGCCAAGAGACCCAGTACTTC.

V and J are TRBV14 and TRBJ2-7; the match to TRBD1 covers 8 bases. V shed 3 bases and J 3 bases; nucleotides not matched to a gene: 7. The germline CDR1 and CDR2 sequences are SGHDN and FVKESK. This CDR3 is 15 amino acids long. In DNA form, the CDR3 reads TGTGCCAGCAGCCACGGAAGGACAGGGCTCTACGAGCAGTACTTC. This codes for CASSHGRTGLYEQYF.

This chain links TRBV6-1 with TRBJ2-1; the D is unclear. The length of the CDR3 is 13 residues. Germline V gene sequence: CDR1 MNHNS, CDR2 SASEGT. V lost 6 bases to trimming and J lost 0 bases, with 6 bases between them. The CDR3 spells CASRRISYNEQFF. The CDR3 DNA reads TGTGCCAGCAGGCGGATCTCCTACAATGAGCAGTTCTTC.

The CDR3 spells CASSSPDGLTGVSQPQHF. The CDR3 coding sequence is TGTGCCAGCAGTTCCCCCGACGGCTTGACAGGGGTCAGTCAGCCCCAGCATTTT. This chain uses TRBV28 with TRBJ1-5, with 8 nucleotides matching TRBD1. CDR1 and CDR2 (germline): MDHEN, SYDVKM. The CDR3 has 18 residues. Trimming at V came to 4 bases and at J to 6 bases, leaving 17 bases not matched to a gene.

The chain has TRBV25-1 and TRBJ2-6; D remains unclear. CDR1 and CDR2 (germline): MGHDK, SYGVNS. The germline V and J ends were trimmed by 7 bases and 0 bases, with 13 bases remaining between them. The CDR3 sequence is 16 residues long. Here the CDR3 DNA reads TGTGCCAGCAATGGAGTCGTCAGCTCTGGGGCCAACGTCCTGACTTTC. Translation: CASNGVVSSGANVLTF.

In the case of this clone: Other DNA sequences in the same sample also yield this CDR3. The genes are TRBV4-1 and TRBJ2-7; 10 nucleotides match TRBD2. In germline, CDR1 is MGHRA, CDR2 YSYEKL. The CDR3 covers 16 residues. V lost 0 bases to trimming and J lost 3 bases; unmatched junction nucleotides: 5. CDR3 DNA: TGCGCCAGCAGCCAAGAAGCGGGAGGGCCGCTCTACGAGCAGTACTTC. Translation: CASSQEAGGPLYEQYF.

This clone appeared a single time. J is TRBJ2-5 and V is TRBV7-9, with D possibly TRBD1 on 6 matching bases. Trimming left V 7 bases short and J 2 bases short, with 17 bases between. The CDR3 length is 15 residues. The V gene's germline CDR1 is SEHNR and CDR2 FQNEAQ (reference sequence). CDR3 amino acids: CASTPTGHTQETQYF. CDR3 in DNA: TGTGCCAGCACGCCCACGGGACACACACAAGAGACCCAGTACTTC.